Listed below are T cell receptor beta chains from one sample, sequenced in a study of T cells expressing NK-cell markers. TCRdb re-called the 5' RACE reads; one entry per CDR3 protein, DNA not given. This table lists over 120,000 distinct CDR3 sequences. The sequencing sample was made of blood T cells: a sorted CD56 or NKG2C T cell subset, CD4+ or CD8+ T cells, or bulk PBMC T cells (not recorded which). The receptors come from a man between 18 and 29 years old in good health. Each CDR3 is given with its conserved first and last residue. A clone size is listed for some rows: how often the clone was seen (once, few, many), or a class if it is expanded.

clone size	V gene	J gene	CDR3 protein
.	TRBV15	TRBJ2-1	CATSRAPQTSNYEQFF
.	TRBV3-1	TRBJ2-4	CASSQYSRTAKNIQYF
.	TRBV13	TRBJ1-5	CASSSPGSTQPQHF
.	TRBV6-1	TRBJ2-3	CASRDRSTDTQYF
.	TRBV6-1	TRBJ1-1	CASSHQGMNTEAFF
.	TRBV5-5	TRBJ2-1	CASSLGRDRNNEQFF
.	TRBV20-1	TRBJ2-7	CSAGLKSSYEQYF
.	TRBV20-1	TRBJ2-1	CSASYFLNEQFF
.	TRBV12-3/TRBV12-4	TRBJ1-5	CASSQGPGQPQHF
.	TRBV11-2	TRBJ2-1	CASSSGLAGRPEQFF
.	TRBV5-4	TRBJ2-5	CASSLDSGETQYF
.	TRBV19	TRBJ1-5	CASSLGASNQPQHF
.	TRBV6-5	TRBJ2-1	CASSYGGAQNEQFF
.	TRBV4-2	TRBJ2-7	CASSHHSGTDYSYEQYF
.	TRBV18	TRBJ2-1	CASSPPVDEQFF
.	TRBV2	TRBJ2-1	CASRIGLAGNNEQFF
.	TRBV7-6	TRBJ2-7	CASSPDTGWRGGLYEQYF
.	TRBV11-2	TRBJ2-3	CASSGGPSTDTQYF
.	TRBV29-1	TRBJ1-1	CSVEGPGLTGDTEAFF
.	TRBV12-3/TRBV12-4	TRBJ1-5	CASSPSGTGSQPQHF
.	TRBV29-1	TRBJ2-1	CSVEGTGEYNEQFF
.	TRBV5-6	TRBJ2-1	CASSLLRLAGHEQFF
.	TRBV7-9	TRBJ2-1	CASSSTAVGDEQFF
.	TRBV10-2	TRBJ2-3	CASRLTSGTDTQYF
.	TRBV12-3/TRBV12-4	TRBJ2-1	CASLAPGAEQFF
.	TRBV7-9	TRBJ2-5	CASSQSGSGETQYF
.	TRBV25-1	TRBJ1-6	CASSSGWASPLHF
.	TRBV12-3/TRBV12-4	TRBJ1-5	CASSLGVTYSNQPQHF
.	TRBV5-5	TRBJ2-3	CASSLFDRVTDTQYF
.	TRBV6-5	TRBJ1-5	CASSYSPVQPQHF
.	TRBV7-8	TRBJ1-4	CASSLESIHEKLFF
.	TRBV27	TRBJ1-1	CASSSSWGGAQTEAFF
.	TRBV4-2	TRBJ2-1	CASSQELRPQFF
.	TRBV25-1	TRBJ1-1	CASSRLTGTNTEAFF
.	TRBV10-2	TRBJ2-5	CASSDQRGRETQYF
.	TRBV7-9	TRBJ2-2	CASSRLATNTGELFF
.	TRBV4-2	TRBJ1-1	CASSQVIGGREVNTEAFF
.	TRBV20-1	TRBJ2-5	CSARDRASGRAGETQYF
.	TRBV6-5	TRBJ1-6	CASSYGTGIWDSPLHF
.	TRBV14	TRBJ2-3	CASSPGLARDTDTQYF
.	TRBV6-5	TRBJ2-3	CASSYRGLAGTDTQYF
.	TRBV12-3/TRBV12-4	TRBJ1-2	CASSPSLVGDYGYTF
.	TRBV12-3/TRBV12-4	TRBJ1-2	CASSTHRVGGYTF
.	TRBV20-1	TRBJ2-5	CSARGRREGLETQYF
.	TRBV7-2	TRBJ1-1	CASSLGISTEAFF
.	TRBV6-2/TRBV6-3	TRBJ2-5	CASSYGRDPGAQETQYF
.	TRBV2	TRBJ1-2	CATNQDDGYTF
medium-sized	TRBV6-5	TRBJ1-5	CASRSTGVDSNQPQHF
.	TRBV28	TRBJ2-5	CASKVQGWETQYF
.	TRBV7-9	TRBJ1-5	CASSLSYSNQPQHF
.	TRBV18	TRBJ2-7	CASSPRGTGGIEQYF
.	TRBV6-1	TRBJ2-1	CATGPGPRLHNEQFF
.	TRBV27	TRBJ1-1	CASKWVLGTEAFF